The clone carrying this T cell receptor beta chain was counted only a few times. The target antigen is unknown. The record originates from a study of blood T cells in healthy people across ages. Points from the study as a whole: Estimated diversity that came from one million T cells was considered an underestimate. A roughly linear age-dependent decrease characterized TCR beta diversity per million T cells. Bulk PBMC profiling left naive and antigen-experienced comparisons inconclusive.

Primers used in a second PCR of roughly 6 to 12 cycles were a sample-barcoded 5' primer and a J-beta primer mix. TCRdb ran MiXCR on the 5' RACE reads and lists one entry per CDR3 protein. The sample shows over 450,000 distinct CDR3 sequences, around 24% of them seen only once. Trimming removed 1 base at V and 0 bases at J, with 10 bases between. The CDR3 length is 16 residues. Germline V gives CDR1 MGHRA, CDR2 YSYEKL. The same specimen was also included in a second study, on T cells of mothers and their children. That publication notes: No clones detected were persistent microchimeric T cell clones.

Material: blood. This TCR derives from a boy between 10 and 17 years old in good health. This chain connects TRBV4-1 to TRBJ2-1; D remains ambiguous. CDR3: CASSQVRGSSYNEQFF. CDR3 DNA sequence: TGCGCCAGCAGCCAAGTTAGAGGAAGCTCCTACAATGAGCAGTTCTTC.